This TCR beta chain is from a study of blood T cell repertoires in COVID-19. Whole-study context: PBMCs, B-cell-depleted T cells, or T cells provided the cDNA or gDNA that made up the material.

Profiled with immunoSEQ multiplex PCR; TCRdb holds only in-frame clones, not every one. This table has 260,000 or so clones, approximately 85% appearing once. The CDR3 covers 17 residues. Looked up from germline, CDR1 is SGHDN and CDR2 is FVKESK. V lost 6 bases, J lost 4 bases, and 10 bases stayed unmatched. The clonotype originates from a human donor in a cohort sampled during active COVID-19. J is TRBJ2-5 and V is TRBV14; the match to TRBD2 covers 14 bases. The sequenced material came from peripheral blood. The CDR3 DNA follows: TGTGCCAGCAGTCCTCAGGGACTAGCGGGAGAGGGAGAGACCCAGTACTTC. Amino acid sequence: CASSPQGLAGEGETQYF.